Listed below are T cell receptor beta chains from one sample, sequenced in a study of T cell changes during pregnancy in multiple sclerosis. Profiled with immunoSEQ multiplex PCR; TCRdb holds only in-frame clones, not every one. In the table there are tens of thousands of clones, 85% to 95% of which are singletons. Sequences were derived from CD4+ T cells from peripheral blood mononuclear cells, sampled in the second trimester of pregnancy. Receptors were obtained from a female donor with multiple sclerosis, enrolled in a pregnancy study. The CDR3 runs from the conserved cysteine through the conserved F or W. D genes are given only for firm matches. Not every row has a clone size; where given, it reads once, few, many or a size class.

.,TRBV7-9,TRBJ1-1,.,CASSLQGYGEAFF,TGTGCCAGCAGCTTACAGGGCTATGGTGAAGCTTTCTTT
TRBD1,TRBV6-5,TRBJ1-2,.,CASSSIYRGPDGYTF,TGTGCCAGCAGTTCGATCTACAGGGGGCCCGATGGCTACACCTTC
.,TRBV28,TRBJ1-1,.,CASSPSGPGRVEAFF,TGTGCCAGCAGTCCCTCCGGCCCGGGCAGGGTTGAAGCTTTCTTT
.,TRBV11-2,TRBJ1-2,.,CASSLGRGHRLRRYGYTF,TGTGCCAGCAGCTTAGGCAGGGGACACCGCCTACGTCGGTATGGCTACACCTTC
TRBD2,TRBV7-9,TRBJ2-1,.,CASSLSGLGIGEQFF,TGTGCCAGCAGCCTATCGGGACTAGGGATTGGTGAGCAGTTCTTC
TRBD2,TRBV12-5,TRBJ2-3,.,CASGLGSLAVAGATDTQYF,TGTGCTAGTGGTTTGGGCAGCCTGGCAGTAGCGGGAGCCACAGATACGCAGTATTTT
.,TRBV6-6,TRBJ2-7,.,CASKGWYEQYF,TGTGCCAGTAAGGGGTGGTACGAGCAGTACTTC
TRBD2,TRBV5-4,TRBJ2-1,.,CASSSAGLYNEQFF,TGTGCCAGCAGCTCAGCGGGATTATACAATGAGCAGTTCTTC
TRBD1,TRBV27,TRBJ1-6,.,CASSLQRPGQGTYNSPLHF,TGTGCCAGCAGTTTACAACGACCGGGACAGGGGACCTATAATTCACCCCTCCACTTT
.,TRBV4-3,TRBJ2-3,.,CASSQAGGGADTQYF,TGCGCCAGCAGCCAAGCGGGCGGGGGCGCAGATACGCAGTATTTT
.,TRBV30,TRBJ1-5,.,CAWSDSSPNQPQHF,TGTGCCTGGAGTGACTCGTCCCCCAATCAGCCCCAGCATTTT
.,TRBV5-5,TRBJ2-3,.,CASSFPSTDTQYF,TGTGCCAGCAGCTTCCCTAGCACAGATACGCAGTATTTT
.,TRBV27,TRBJ2-1,.,CASSSRLSYNEQFF,TGTGCCAGCAGTTCGCGGCTCTCCTACAATGAGCAGTTCTTC
.,TRBV5-1,TRBJ1-6,once,CASSLGVSSGSPLHF,TGCGCCAGCAGCTTGGGAGTCTCAAGCGGTTCACCCCTCCACTTT
TRBD1,TRBV7-2,TRBJ1-3,once,CASSLAPDRVLGNTIYF,TGTGCCAGCAGCTTAGCCCCCGACAGGGTGCTTGGAAACACCATATATTTT
.,TRBV5-4,TRBJ1-2,.,CASSLAGVAGYGYTF,TGTGCCAGCAGCTTGGCCGGGGTGGCAGGATATGGCTACACCTTC
.,TRBV7-9,TRBJ1-6,.,CASSSSDSANSPLHF,TGTGCCAGCAGCTCCTCGGACAGTGCTAATTCACCCCTCCACTTT
TRBD2,TRBV4-1,TRBJ2-2,.,CASSQGTRVNTGELFF,TGCGCCAGCAGCCAAGGGACTAGGGTCAACACCGGGGAGCTGTTTTTT
TRBD2,TRBV7-2,TRBJ2-7,.,CASSLAGTSGGYYEQYF,TGTGCCAGCAGCTTAGCCGGGACTAGCGGGGGGTACTACGAGCAGTACTTC
TRBD2,TRBV6-5,TRBJ2-7,once,CASSYSKRASGYEQYF,TGTGCCAGCAGTTACTCCAAGCGGGCTAGCGGATACGAGCAGTACTTC
TRBD1,TRBV9,TRBJ2-7,.,CASSVGQGGYVQYF,TGTGCCAGCAGCGTAGGACAGGGGGGGTACGTGCAGTACTTC
TRBD2,TRBV7-9,TRBJ2-4,once,CASSTHPPGASGNIQYF,TGTGCCAGCAGCACCCACCCTCCTGGGGCTAGCGGAAACATTCAGTACTTC
.,TRBV29-1,TRBJ1-2,.,CSVEDTGQHYGYTF,TGCAGCGTTGAAGATACGGGACAACACTATGGCTACACCTTC
TRBD1,TRBV4-1,TRBJ1-2,few,CASSPLGQGALYYGYTF,TGCGCCAGCAGCCCTCTTGGACAGGGGGCATTATACTATGGCTACACCTTC
TRBD2,TRBV20-1,TRBJ2-3,.,CSPLATDTQYF,TGCAGCCCACTAGCGACAGATACGCAGTATTTT
TRBD1,TRBV7-9,TRBJ2-7,.,CASRPGQGYEQYF,TGTGCCAGCAGACCGGGACAGGGATACGAGCAGTACTTC
TRBD2,TRBV7-3,TRBJ2-2,.,CASSKLAANTGELFF,TGTGCCAGCAGCAAACTAGCGGCGAACACCGGGGAGCTGTTTTTT
.,TRBV5-4,TRBJ1-2,once,CASSLVRTLVNYGYTF,TGTGCCAGCAGCTTGGTACGGACTCTCGTTAACTATGGCTACACCTTC
TRBD2,TRBV19,TRBJ2-4,.,CASSARLAGGLLAKNIQYF,TGTGCCAGTAGTGCGCGACTAGCGGGGGGCCTCTTAGCCAAAAACATTCAGTACTTC
.,TRBV7-9,TRBJ1-4,.,CASSFLRGGNEKLFF,TGTGCCAGCAGCTTTCTGCGGGGGGGGAATGAAAAACTGTTTTTT
.,TRBV6-5,TRBJ2-7,.,CASRPGFGILNEQYF,TGTGCCAGCAGACCCGGTTTTGGTATTTTAAACGAGCAGTACTTC
.,TRBV19,TRBJ2-1,.,CASSITGYSYNEQFF,TGTGCCAGTAGTATAACGGGTTACTCCTACAATGAGCAGTTCTTC
.,TRBV28,TRBJ1-6,.,CASSLGSQFSPLHF,TGTGCCAGCAGTTTAGGCTCTCAGTTCTCACCCCTCCACTTT
TRBD2,TRBV18,TRBJ2-5,.,CASSPPARGGVQETQYF,TGTGCCAGCTCACCACCCGCGCGGGGGGGCGTCCAAGAGACCCAGTACTTC
TRBD1,TRBV6-6,TRBJ1-4,.,CASRVQGAWTNEKLFF,TGTGCCAGCAGAGTCCAGGGGGCCTGGACTAATGAAAAACTGTTTTTT
.,TRBV5-1,TRBJ2-1,.,CASSLEVGSSYNEQFF,TGCGCCAGCAGCTTGGAGGTCGGGAGCTCCTACAATGAGCAGTTCTTC
.,TRBV27,TRBJ1-2,.,CASSLRSAGDYSYGYTF,TGTGCCAGCAGTTTAAGGTCAGCAGGGGACTATTCCTATGGCTACACCTTC
.,TRBV5-1,TRBJ2-5,.,CASSSGSTVGKTQYF,TGCGCCAGCAGCTCAGGATCGACAGTCGGAAAGACCCAGTACTTC
TRBD2,TRBV28,TRBJ2-2,.,CASSPGTSGTGELFF,TGTGCCAGCAGTCCCGGGACTAGCGGGACCGGGGAGCTGTTTTTT
.,TRBV10-3,TRBJ1-5,.,CAISESADTPPQHF,TGTGCCATCAGTGAGTCGGCGGACACCCCGCCCCAGCATTTT
TRBD1,TRBV5-4,TRBJ2-1,.,CASSLGIGRDRDNEQFF,TGTGCCAGCAGCTTGGGTATCGGTCGGGACAGGGACAATGAGCAGTTCTTC
.,TRBV2,TRBJ1-1,.,CASKDRLNTEAFF,TGTGCCAGCAAGGACAGACTTAACACTGAAGCTTTCTTT
.,TRBV9,TRBJ2-3,.,CASSLGGDTQYF,TGTGCCAGCAGCCTCGGTGGTGATACGCAGTATTTT
TRBD1,TRBV4-3,TRBJ2-2,.,CASSQYEPGQGATRTGELFF,TGCGCCAGCAGCCAATATGAACCGGGACAGGGGGCTACCCGCACCGGGGAGCTGTTTTTT
.,TRBV7-2,TRBJ1-2,.,CASSLEGAAKGYTF,TGTGCCAGCAGCTTAGAAGGGGCTGCGAAAGGCTACACCTTC
TRBD2,TRBV14,TRBJ2-3,.,CASSQDSGASTDTQYF,TGTGCCAGCAGCCAAGACAGCGGGGCTAGCACAGATACGCAGTATTTT
.,TRBV28,TRBJ2-6,.,CASSPGSSGANVLTF,TGTGCCAGCAGTCCTGGGAGCTCTGGGGCCAACGTCCTGACTTTC
TRBD2,TRBV23-1,TRBJ2-1,.,CASSKRGRLYSYNEQFF,TGCGCCAGCAGTAAGCGGGGGCGCTTGTACTCCTACAATGAGCAGTTCTTC
TRBD2,TRBV29-1,TRBJ2-7,.,CSVVLTQREAYEQYF,TGCAGCGTTGTTCTCACCCAGCGGGAGGCATACGAGCAGTACTTC
TRBD2,TRBV5-1,TRBJ2-1,.,CASSLGLADYNEQFF,TGCGCCAGCAGCTTGGGGCTAGCGGATTACAATGAGCAGTTCTTC
.,TRBV28,TRBJ1-2,.,CASREGRQLYGYTF,TGTGCCAGCAGGGAGGGACGGCAACTCTATGGCTACACCTTC
TRBD2,TRBV7-2,TRBJ2-7,.,CASRLAGSGGSYEQYF,TGTGCCAGCAGACTAGCGGGGTCGGGAGGATCTTACGAGCAGTACTTC
.,TRBV5-1,TRBJ1-1,.,CASSLAAGDLTEAFF,TGCGCCAGCAGCTTGGCGGCAGGGGATCTCACTGAAGCTTTCTTT
.,TRBV20-1,TRBJ2-5,.,CSASVQETQYF,TGCAGTGCTAGCGTACAAGAGACCCAGTACTTC
TRBD1,TRBV7-2,TRBJ1-1,.,CASSARGRNTEAFF,TGTGCCAGCAGCGCCAGGGGGCGGAACACTGAAGCTTTCTTT
.,TRBV10-3,TRBJ2-5,.,CAGSPTGLQETQYF,TGTGCCGGCTCACCCACGGGACTTCAAGAGACCCAGTACTTC
TRBD1,TRBV5-1,TRBJ2-7,.,CASSSRQGPVYEQYF,TGCGCCAGCAGCTCCCGACAGGGACCAGTTTACGAGCAGTACTTC
TRBD2,TRBV30,TRBJ2-2,.,CAWSRLAGGLTGELFF,TGTGCCTGGAGTCGTTTAGCGGGGGGGCTCACCGGGGAGCTGTTTTTT